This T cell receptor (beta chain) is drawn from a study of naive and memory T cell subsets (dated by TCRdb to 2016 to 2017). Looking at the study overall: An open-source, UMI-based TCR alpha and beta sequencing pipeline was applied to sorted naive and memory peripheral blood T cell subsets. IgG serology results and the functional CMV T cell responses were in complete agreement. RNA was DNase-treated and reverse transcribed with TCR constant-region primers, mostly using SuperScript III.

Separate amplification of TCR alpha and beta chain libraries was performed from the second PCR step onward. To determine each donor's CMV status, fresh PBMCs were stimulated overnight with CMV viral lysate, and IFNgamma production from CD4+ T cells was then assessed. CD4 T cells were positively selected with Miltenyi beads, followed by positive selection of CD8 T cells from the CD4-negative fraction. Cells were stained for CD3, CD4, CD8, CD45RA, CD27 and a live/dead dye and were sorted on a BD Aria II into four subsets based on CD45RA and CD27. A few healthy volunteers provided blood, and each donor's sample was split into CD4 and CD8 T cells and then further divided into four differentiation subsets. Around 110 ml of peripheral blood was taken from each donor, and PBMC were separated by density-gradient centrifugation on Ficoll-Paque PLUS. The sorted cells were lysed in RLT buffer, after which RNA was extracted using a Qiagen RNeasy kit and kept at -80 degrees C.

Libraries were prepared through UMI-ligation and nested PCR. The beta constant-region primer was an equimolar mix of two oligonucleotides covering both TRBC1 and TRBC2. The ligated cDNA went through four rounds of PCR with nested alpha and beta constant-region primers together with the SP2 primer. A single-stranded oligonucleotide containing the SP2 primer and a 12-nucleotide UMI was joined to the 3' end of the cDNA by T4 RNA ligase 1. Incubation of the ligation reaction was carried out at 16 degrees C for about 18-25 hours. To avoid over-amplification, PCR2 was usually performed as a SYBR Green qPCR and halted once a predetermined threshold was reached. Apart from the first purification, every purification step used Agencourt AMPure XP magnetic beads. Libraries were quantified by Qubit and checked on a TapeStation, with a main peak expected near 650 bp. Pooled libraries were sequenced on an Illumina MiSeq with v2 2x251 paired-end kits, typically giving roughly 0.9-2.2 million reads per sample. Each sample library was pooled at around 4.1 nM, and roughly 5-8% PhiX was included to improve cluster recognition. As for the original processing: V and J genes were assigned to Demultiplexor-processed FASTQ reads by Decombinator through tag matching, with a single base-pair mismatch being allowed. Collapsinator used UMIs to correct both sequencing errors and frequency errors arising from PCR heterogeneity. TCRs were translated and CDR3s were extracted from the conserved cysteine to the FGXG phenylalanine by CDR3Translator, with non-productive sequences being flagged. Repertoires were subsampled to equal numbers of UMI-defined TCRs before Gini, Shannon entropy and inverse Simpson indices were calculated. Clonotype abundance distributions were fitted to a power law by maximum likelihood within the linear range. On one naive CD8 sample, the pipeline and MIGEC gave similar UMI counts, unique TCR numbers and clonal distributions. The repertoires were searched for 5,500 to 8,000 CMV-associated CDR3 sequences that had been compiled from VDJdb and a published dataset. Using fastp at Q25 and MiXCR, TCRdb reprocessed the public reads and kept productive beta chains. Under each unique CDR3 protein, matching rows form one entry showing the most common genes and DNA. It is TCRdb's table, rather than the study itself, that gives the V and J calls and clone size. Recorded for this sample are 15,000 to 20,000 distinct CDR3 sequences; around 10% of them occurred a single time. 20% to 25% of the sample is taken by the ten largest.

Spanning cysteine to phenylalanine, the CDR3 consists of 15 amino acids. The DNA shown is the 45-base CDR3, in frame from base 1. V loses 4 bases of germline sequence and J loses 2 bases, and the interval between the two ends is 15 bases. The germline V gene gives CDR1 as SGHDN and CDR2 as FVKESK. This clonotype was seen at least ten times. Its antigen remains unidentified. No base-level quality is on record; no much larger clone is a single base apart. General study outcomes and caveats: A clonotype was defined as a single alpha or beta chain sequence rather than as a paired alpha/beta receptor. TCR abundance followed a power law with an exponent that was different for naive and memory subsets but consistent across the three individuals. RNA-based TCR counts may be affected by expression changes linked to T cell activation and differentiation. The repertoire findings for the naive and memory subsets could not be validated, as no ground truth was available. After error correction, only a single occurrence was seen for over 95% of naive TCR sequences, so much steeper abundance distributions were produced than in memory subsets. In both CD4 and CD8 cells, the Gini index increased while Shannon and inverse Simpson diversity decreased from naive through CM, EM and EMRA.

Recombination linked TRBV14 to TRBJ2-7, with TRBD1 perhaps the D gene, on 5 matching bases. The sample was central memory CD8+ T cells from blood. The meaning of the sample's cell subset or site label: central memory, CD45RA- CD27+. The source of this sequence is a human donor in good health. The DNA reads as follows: TGTGCCAGCAGCCCGAAGGGGTCATATACCTACGAGCAGTACTTC. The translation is CASSPKGSYTYEQYF.